A selection of T cell receptor beta chains follows, all from one sample in a study of T cell responses to AZD1222 COVID-19 vaccine. Sequencing was performed with immunoSEQ multiplex PCR; in TCRdb, only in-frame clones are kept and a portion is missing. The table lists 150,000 to 180,000 clones, 90% of them singletons. The starting material was peripheral blood, obtained on day 0 of AZD1222 vaccination. These receptors were collected from an adult in good health. Each CDR3 is given with its conserved first and last residue. Fields, in order: V gene, D gene, J gene, clone size, CDR3 DNA, CDR3 protein. D genes are given only for firm matches. Expanded clones get a size class; other rows say once, few or many, or leave the size out.

v_call: TRBV25-1; d_call: TRBD1; j_call: TRBJ1-1; clone_size: -; cdr3_nt: TGTGCCAGCCGACAGGGTCTCACTGAAGCTTTCTTT; cdr3_aa: CASRQGLTEAFF
v_call: TRBV2; d_call: -; j_call: TRBJ2-1; clone_size: -; cdr3_nt: TGTGCCAGCAGTGAGGTGATTTCGTACAATGAGCAGTTCTTC; cdr3_aa: CASSEVISYNEQFF
v_call: TRBV12-3/TRBV12-4; d_call: -; j_call: TRBJ1-1; clone_size: -; cdr3_nt: TGTGCCAGCAATGATAGGATGAACACTGAAGCTTTCTTT; cdr3_aa: CASNDRMNTEAFF
v_call: TRBV27; d_call: TRBD1; j_call: TRBJ1-2; clone_size: -; cdr3_nt: TGTGCCAGCAGTTTCCGGGACAGACGACCATATGGCTACACCTTC; cdr3_aa: CASSFRDRRPYGYTF
v_call: TRBV2; d_call: -; j_call: TRBJ2-1; clone_size: -; cdr3_nt: TGTGCCAGCAGTAGGGACACAAATAACAATGAGCAGTTCTTC; cdr3_aa: CASSRDTNNNEQFF
v_call: TRBV19; d_call: -; j_call: TRBJ1-6; clone_size: few; cdr3_nt: TGTGCCAGTAGTCTCAGGACGGGATCCTATAATTCACCCCTCCACTTT; cdr3_aa: CASSLRTGSYNSPLHF
v_call: TRBV24-1; d_call: -; j_call: TRBJ1-2; clone_size: -; cdr3_nt: TGTGCCACCAGTGGCCGAGGGTTGGACTATGGCTACACCTTC; cdr3_aa: CATSGRGLDYGYTF
v_call: TRBV2; d_call: TRBD1; j_call: TRBJ2-1; clone_size: -; cdr3_nt: TGTGCCAGCACCCGGGACAGAGACAATGAGCAGTTCTTC; cdr3_aa: CASTRDRDNEQFF
v_call: TRBV19; d_call: -; j_call: TRBJ2-1; clone_size: -; cdr3_nt: TGTGCCAGTAGTATCCTCCATGGGCAGGACCCGAAGAATGAGCAGTTCTTC; cdr3_aa: CASSILHGQDPKNEQFF
v_call: TRBV7-9; d_call: TRBD1; j_call: TRBJ1-4; clone_size: -; cdr3_nt: TGTGCCAGCACCCAGGGGGACAGGGGGCAGGAAAAACTGTTTTTT; cdr3_aa: CASTQGDRGQEKLFF
v_call: TRBV19; d_call: -; j_call: TRBJ2-7; clone_size: -; cdr3_nt: TGTGCCAGTAGCGTAGGGGGACCCTCCTACGAGCAGTACTTC; cdr3_aa: CASSVGGPSYEQYF
v_call: TRBV29-1; d_call: -; j_call: TRBJ1-1; clone_size: -; cdr3_nt: TGCAGCGTTGAAGTGCAAACAGGGAACACTGAAGCTTTCTTT; cdr3_aa: CSVEVQTGNTEAFF
v_call: TRBV27; d_call: TRBD1; j_call: TRBJ1-2; clone_size: -; cdr3_nt: TGTGCCAGCAGTCCGCAGGGGGCGCCCGGCTACACCTTC; cdr3_aa: CASSPQGAPGYTF
v_call: TRBV18; d_call: -; j_call: TRBJ1-3; clone_size: -; cdr3_nt: TGTGCCAGCTCACCAGAAATCAGCTCTGGAAACACCATATATTTT; cdr3_aa: CASSPEISSGNTIYF
v_call: TRBV6-2/TRBV6-3; d_call: -; j_call: TRBJ1-2; clone_size: few; cdr3_nt: TGTGCCAGCAGTTACGTAAGCGGGGATCTAGAAGTCGGCTACACCTTC; cdr3_aa: CASSYVSGDLEVGYTF
v_call: TRBV7-7; d_call: -; j_call: TRBJ2-7; clone_size: -; cdr3_nt: TGTGCCAGCAGCTCAGGACGGTTCTACGAGCAGTACTTC; cdr3_aa: CASSSGRFYEQYF
v_call: TRBV2; d_call: TRBD1; j_call: TRBJ1-6; clone_size: -; cdr3_nt: TGTGCCAGCAGCACGGGACAGGGGAACAATTCACCCCTCCACTTT; cdr3_aa: CASSTGQGNNSPLHF
v_call: TRBV7-9; d_call: -; j_call: TRBJ1-1; clone_size: -; cdr3_nt: TGTGCCAGCAGCCCCCCATGGAACACTGAAGCTTTCTTT; cdr3_aa: CASSPPWNTEAFF
v_call: TRBV19; d_call: -; j_call: TRBJ1-1; clone_size: once; cdr3_nt: TGTGCCAGTAGTATTTTTGGGAACACTGAAGCTTTCTTT; cdr3_aa: CASSIFGNTEAFF
v_call: TRBV6-4; d_call: -; j_call: TRBJ2-1; clone_size: -; cdr3_nt: TGTGCCAGCAGTGACCGGCCTGGGACGAGCAATGAGCAGTTCTTC; cdr3_aa: CASSDRPGTSNEQFF
v_call: TRBV11-2; d_call: TRBD1; j_call: TRBJ2-1; clone_size: -; cdr3_nt: TGTGCCAGCAGCCCGCCCAACCGACAGGGGGATGAGCAGTTCTTC; cdr3_aa: CASSPPNRQGDEQFF
v_call: TRBV24-1; d_call: -; j_call: TRBJ1-2; clone_size: -; cdr3_nt: TGTGCCACCAGTGATGGGGCAAATACTAACTATGGCTACACCTTC; cdr3_aa: CATSDGANTNYGYTF
v_call: TRBV14; d_call: -; j_call: TRBJ1-2; clone_size: -; cdr3_nt: TGTGCCAGCAGCCAATCCGGGGGAATAAGTGGCTACACCTTC; cdr3_aa: CASSQSGGISGYTF
v_call: TRBV6-2/TRBV6-3; d_call: -; j_call: TRBJ2-2; clone_size: -; cdr3_nt: TGTGCCAGCAGTTACCCCACAGAGGCGAACACCGGGGAGCTGTTTTTT; cdr3_aa: CASSYPTEANTGELFF
v_call: TRBV18; d_call: -; j_call: TRBJ1-2; clone_size: -; cdr3_nt: TGTGCCAGCTCACCACTTCGGGGTGGTAGTGGCTACACCTTC; cdr3_aa: CASSPLRGGSGYTF
v_call: TRBV28; d_call: -; j_call: TRBJ1-1; clone_size: -; cdr3_nt: TGTGCCAGCAGTTCTCGGTCGGTCTCGGGAAACACTGAAGCTTTCTTT; cdr3_aa: CASSSRSVSGNTEAFF
v_call: TRBV27; d_call: -; j_call: TRBJ2-1; clone_size: -; cdr3_nt: TGTGCCAGCAGTCTCCTAGGTTTAGGTGAGCAGTTCTTC; cdr3_aa: CASSLLGLGEQFF
v_call: TRBV24-1; d_call: -; j_call: TRBJ2-5; clone_size: -; cdr3_nt: TGTGCCACCAGTGATTCATGGGTGGGGGAGACCCAGTACTTC; cdr3_aa: CATSDSWVGETQYF
v_call: TRBV4-3; d_call: -; j_call: TRBJ1-1; clone_size: -; cdr3_nt: TGCGCCAGCAGCCAAGAGACGTTTTCAGGGAGAGCTTTCTTT; cdr3_aa: CASSQETFSGRAFF
v_call: TRBV15; d_call: -; j_call: TRBJ2-3; clone_size: -; cdr3_nt: TGTGCCACCAGCAGAGGTGGGGGCGCAGGCACAGATACGCAGTATTTT; cdr3_aa: CATSRGGGAGTDTQYF
v_call: TRBV27; d_call: TRBD1; j_call: TRBJ2-7; clone_size: -; cdr3_nt: TGTGCCAGCAGTTCGGACAGGGGAGTCTACGAGCAGTACTTC; cdr3_aa: CASSSDRGVYEQYF